The 25 T cell receptor beta chains presented below share a single source sample, sequenced in a study of blood T cell repertoires in COVID-19. The assay was immunoSEQ multiplex PCR, and TCRdb's table has in-frame clones only and misses some. The table lists approximately 140,000 clones, roughly 85% of them singletons. Sample: peripheral blood. Receptor source: a woman aged 55-75 years with COVID-19, enrolled during active disease.

The chain recombines TRBV10-3 with TRBJ1-6; 8 nucleotides agree with TRBD1. The CDR3 runs 16 residues. From germline, CDR1 is ENHRY and CDR2 SYGVKD. The J segment lost 7 bases and the V segment lost 4 bases, leaving 9 bases of the junction unmatched. CDR3 in DNA: TGTGCCATCAGTGGGACAGGGCTGGGCTCGAATTCACCCCTCCACTTT. As protein: CAISGTGLGSNSPLHF.

CDR3 sequence (DNA): TGTGCCATCAGCGCCAGGGGGCGAGACACTGAAGCTTTCTTT. Residues: CAISARGRDTEAFF. V and J are TRBV10-3 and TRBJ1-1, with 8 positions matching TRBD1. CDR3 length: 14 residues. Germline CDR1 reads ENHRY; CDR2 reads SYGVKD. Trimming at V came to 6 bases and at J to 3 bases, leaving 6 bases not matched to a gene.

This chain joins TRBV19 and TRBJ1-2, with D perhaps TRBD1 (5 bases). Germline-derived CDR1 and CDR2 are LNHDA and SQIVND (reference sequence). The CDR3 runs 13 residues. With 7 bases removed from V and 0 bases from J, the gap between germline ends came to 9 bases. The CDR3 region is CASKTVANYGYTF. The CDR3 DNA reads TGTGCCAGTAAGACAGTCGCTAACTATGGCTACACCTTC.

The chain links TRBV24-1 to TRBJ1-1, with TRBD1 matching over 7 bases. Germline-derived CDR1 and CDR2 are KGHDR and SFDVKD. CDR3 length: 17 amino acids. V was clipped by 3 bases and J by 1 base; unmatched bases: 10. CDR3 residues: CATSDPSRQGENTEAFF. The CDR3 bases are TGTGCCACCAGTGATCCCTCCCGACAGGGAGAGAACACTGAAGCTTTCTTT.

The chain links TRBV10-3 to TRBJ2-1; 10 bases are shared with TRBD2. V trimming: 4 bases; J trimming: 4 bases; junction bases outside the gene matches: 7. CDR1 is ENHRY and CDR2 is SYGVKD in the germline V gene. The CDR3 is made up of 16 amino acids. In DNA, the CDR3 is TGTGCCATCAGTGGCCCGGAGCGGGGGGGATACAATGAGCAGTTCTTC. As protein: CAISGPERGGYNEQFF.

This rearrangement joins TRBV19 to TRBJ2-4; a possible D gene is TRBD2 (6 bases). Germline CDR1 LNHDA, CDR2 SQIVND (reference sequence). The CDR3 loop spans 16 amino acids. The V and J ends lost 5 bases and 1 base respectively, with 15 bases between them. Here the CDR3 reads CASSPWTGGAKNIQYF. CDR3 bases: TGTGCCAGTAGTCCTTGGACTGGGGGGGCCAAAAACATTCAGTACTTC.

For the CDR3, the DNA is TGTGCCAGCAGCGTAGATGACAGGGACACTGAAGCTTTCTTT. It yields the protein CASSVDDRDTEAFF. This rearrangement joins TRBV9 to TRBJ1-1, with TRBD1 matching over 7 bases. The V and J ends lost 0 bases and 3 bases, in that order; junction bases with no gene match: 2. There are 14 residues in the CDR3. Per the germline V gene, CDR1 is SGDLS and CDR2 is YYNGEE.

CDR3 nucleotides: TGTGCCAGCAGCTACCTGCAGGGGGGAAGGAATGAGCAGTTCTTC. Translated: CASSYLQGGRNEQFF. The V and J genes are TRBV7-9 and TRBJ2-1; D possibly corresponds to TRBD1 (7 bases). Deletions cut 4 bases from V and 7 bases from J, with 17 bases between. In germline, CDR1 is SEHNR, CDR2 FQNEAQ (reference sequence). This CDR3 region has 15 residues.

The rearrangement joins TRBV5-1 to TRBJ2-2; 7 positions agree with TRBD2. Germline CDR1 is SGHRS and CDR2 is YFSETQ. There are 15 residues in the CDR3. V shed 0 bases, J shed 6 bases, and the junction held 5 bases outside the gene matches. The CDR3 DNA sequence: TGCGCCAGCAGCTTGGCGGGGAGGGCGGCCGGGGAGCTGTTTTTT. Translation gives CASSLAGRAAGELFF.

The chain is built from TRBV30 and TRBJ1-4, with D possibly TRBD1 on 6 matching bases. In germline, CDR1 is GTSNPN, CDR2 SVGIG (reference sequence). Trimming took 0 bases from V and 6 from J, leaving 14 bases between them. The CDR3 totals 15 residues. The CDR3 here is CAWSVGGTPDEKLFF. CDR3 DNA sequence: TGTGCCTGGAGTGTAGGGGGAACGCCCGATGAAAAACTGTTTTTT.

This clone was picked up one time. The genes are TRBV30 and TRBJ1-5, with D perhaps TRBD1 (5 bases). V was cut by 2 bases and J by 7 bases, with 21 bases left in between. Looked up from germline, CDR1 is GTSNPN and CDR2 is SVGIG (reference sequence). This CDR3 is built from 16 residues. DNA for the CDR3: TGTGCCTGGAGTAAGGTTAAAGGGCAGGGAAGACAGCCCCAGCATTTT. This encodes CAWSKVKGQGRQPQHF.

This chain links TRBV11-2 with TRBJ2-3, with 7 nucleotides matching TRBD1. V lost 1 base and J lost 5; bases outside the gene matches: 6. In germline, CDR1 is SGHAT, CDR2 FQNNGV. This CDR3 spans 15 amino acids. Written as DNA, the CDR3 is TGTGCCAGCAGCTTAGTCCGAGCAGGGGGAGATACGCAGTATTTT. Encoded protein: CASSLVRAGGDTQYF.

The chain combines TRBV6-5 with TRBJ2-1; no clear D gene. Trimming removed 2 bases at V and 8 bases at J, with 10 bases between. This CDR3 has 13 amino acids. Germline V gene lookup returns CDR1 MNHEY and CDR2 SVGAGI. The CDR3 sequence: CASSYPEADEQFF. The DNA of the CDR3 is TGTGCCAGCAGTTACCCAGAGGCGGATGAGCAGTTCTTC.

This chain links TRBV3-1 (or the pseudogene TRBV3-2) with TRBJ2-4, with 7 bases fitting TRBD1. There are 14 residues in the CDR3. Trimming at V came to 0 bases and at J to 9 bases, leaving 5 bases not matched to a gene. The V gene's germline CDR1 is LGHDT and CDR2 YNNKEL (reference sequence). The CDR3 DNA reads TGTGCCAGCAGCCAAGATCAGACAGGGTTCATTCAGTACTTC. Its protein is CASSQDQTGFIQYF.

The rearrangement uses TRBV6-5 and TRBJ2-3, with 11 nucleotides matching TRBD1. The CDR3 contains 16 residues. The V and J ends lost 2 bases and 5 bases, in that order; junction bases with no gene match: 6. CDR1 is MNHEY, CDR2 SVGAGI, per germline. CDR3 in amino acids: CASSYRSGQGVDTQYF. CDR3 in DNA: TGTGCCAGCAGTTACCGCTCGGGACAGGGGGTAGATACGCAGTATTTT.

The chain has TRBV15 and TRBJ2-2; D is possibly TRBD1 (5 bases). This CDR3 has 13 amino acids. Germline CDR1 and CDR2: LNHNV and YYDKDF (reference sequence). Trimming left V 0 bases short and J 9 bases short, with 8 bases between. The CDR3 DNA reads as TGTGCCACCAGCAGAGATCAGGGCCGGGAGCTGTTTTTT. It codes for CATSRDQGRELFF. Supplemented by reference TRBV15 and TRBJ2-2, the full variable domain reads DAMVIQNPRYQVTQFGKPVTLSCSQTLNHNVMYWYQQKSSQAPKLLFHYYDKDFNNEADTPDNFQSRRPNTSFCFLDIRSPGLGDTAMYLCATSRDQGRELFFGEGSRLTVL.

The gene calls are TRBV30 and TRBJ2-3, with TRBD1 as a possible D gene (7 bases). The germline V and J ends were trimmed by 8 bases and 1 base, with 13 bases remaining between them. The length of the CDR3 is 13 residues. Germline CDR1 and CDR2: GTSNPN and SVGIG (reference sequence). This chain's CDR3 is CAEGASGTDTQYF. Here the CDR3 DNA reads TGTGCCGAGGGGGCTAGCGGCACAGATACGCAGTATTTT.

The chain is built from TRBV19 and TRBJ1-2; D gene unclear. This CDR3 spans 14 amino acids. V was trimmed by 6 bases and J by 3 bases, leaving 14 bases between them. Per the germline V gene, CDR1 is LNHDA and CDR2 is SQIVND (reference sequence). The DNA for the CDR3 is TGTGCCAGTAGGCCGAATATGGGCTACTATGGCTACACCTTC. This translates into CASRPNMGYYGYTF.

In DNA form, the CDR3 reads TGTGCCAGCAGCCAAGGGGGACAGGGATACGAGCAGTACTTC. Its translation: CASSQGGQGYEQYF. The chain couples TRBV3-1 (or the pseudogene TRBV3-2) to TRBJ2-7, with 9 bases fitting TRBD1. Unmatched junction bases numbered 2, after V lost 1 base and J lost 4 bases. Germline loops: CDR1 LGHDT, CDR2 YNNKEL (reference sequence). This CDR3 is 14 amino acids long.

This clone occurred a few times. In DNA form, the CDR3 reads TGTGCCAGCAGTTCCTCCGGGACAGGGTTCGAGCAGTACTTC. It encodes CASSSSGTGFEQYF. This chain connects TRBV7-9 to TRBJ2-7; TRBD1 matches 9 bases. Looked up from germline, CDR1 is SEHNR and CDR2 is FQNEAQ (reference sequence). The junction had 9 bases not matched to a gene; V was cut back by 6 bases and J by 6 bases. The CDR3 spans 14 residues.

This clone was detected only a few times. V usage is TRBV5-1 and J usage is TRBJ2-4; 15 bases match TRBD2. V gave up 4 bases and J gave up 13 bases; unmatched junction bases: 6. The CDR3 sequence is 14 residues long. Germline lookup yields CDR1 SGHRS and CDR2 YFSETQ. CDR3 sequence: CASSPGLAGGSQYF. The CDR3 DNA sequence: TGCGCCAGCAGCCCGGGACTAGCGGGGGGATCCCAGTACTTC.

This chain links TRBV12-2 with TRBJ1-1; the D call of TRBD1 is as the table states it, not checked on the DNA. TRBV12-2 is given as a pseudogene. The CDR3 totals 16 residues. CDR3 residues: CASRLVATGPNTEAFF. In DNA, the CDR3 is TGTGCAAGTCGCTTAGTGGCGACAGGGCCGAACACTGAAGCTTTCTTT.

V gene TRBV12-1 combines with J gene TRBJ1-4. TRBV12-1 is a recognized pseudogene. This CDR3 comprises 11 residues. Here the CDR3 DNA reads TGTGCCAGCAGCCCTGCCATAGAACTGTTTTTT. Residues: CASSPAIELFF.

The chain joins TRBV15 to TRBJ2-1; no clear D. V was pared by 0 bases and J by 0 bases, with 9 bases between. This CDR3 has 16 residues. CDR1 is LNHNV and CDR2 is YYDKDF in the germline V gene (reference sequence). The CDR3 here is CATSRDLADSYNEQFF. The CDR3 DNA sequence: TGTGCCACCAGCAGAGATCTTGCGGACTCCTACAATGAGCAGTTCTTC.

In regard to this clone: Just one base apart from a much larger clone, this may be a read error. The chain carries TRBV29-1 and TRBJ1-2; D is possibly TRBD1 (5 bases). The CDR3 totals 15 residues. Germline loops: CDR1 SQVTM, CDR2 ANQGSEA. CDR3 protein: CRVAAGGGANYGYTF. For the CDR3, the DNA is TGCCGCGTTGCCGCGGGGGGGGGAGCTAACTATGGCTACACCTTC.